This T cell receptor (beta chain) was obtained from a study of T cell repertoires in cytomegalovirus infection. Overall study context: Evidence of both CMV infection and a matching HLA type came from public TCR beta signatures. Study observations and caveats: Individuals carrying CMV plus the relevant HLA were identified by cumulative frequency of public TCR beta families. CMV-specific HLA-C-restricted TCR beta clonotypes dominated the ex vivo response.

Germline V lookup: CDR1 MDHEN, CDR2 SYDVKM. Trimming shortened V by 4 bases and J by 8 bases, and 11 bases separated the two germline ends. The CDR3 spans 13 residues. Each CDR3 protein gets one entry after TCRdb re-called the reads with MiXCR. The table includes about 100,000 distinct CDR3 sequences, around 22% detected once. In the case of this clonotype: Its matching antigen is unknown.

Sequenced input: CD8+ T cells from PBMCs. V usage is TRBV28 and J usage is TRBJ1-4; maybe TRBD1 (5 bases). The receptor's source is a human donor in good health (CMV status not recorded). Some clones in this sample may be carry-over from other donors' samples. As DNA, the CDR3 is TGTGCCAGCAGTTCTCCAGGGAGGGAAAAACTGTTTTTT. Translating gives CASSSPGREKLFF.